The clone carrying this T cell receptor (beta chain) was counted once. The antigen remains unidentified. The sample comes from a study of cytomegalovirus exposure and HLA in healthy donors. Vbeta (60) and Jbeta (13) primers were used in the PCR. This table comes from immunoSEQ multiplex PCR, and its TCRdb copy is limited to in-frame clones, with some not included. The sample contains approximately 170,000 clones, 55% to 65% of which appear only once. Study-level points and caveats: Several of the most significant clusters appeared, in a later analysis, to be linked to common viral pathogens. Analysis was performed later, and it showed HLA-associated TCR beta chains to be more clonally expanded than equally common others. The authors later linked a missense DCLRE1C variant to TCR beta V- and J-gene trimming. Available immune exposure information covered CMV serostatus only.

CDR1 is SGHRS and CDR2 is YFSETQ in the germline V gene. This CDR3 comprises 14 residues. V was clipped by 1 base and J by 0 bases, with 7 bases between them. The sequence came from a man aged 35 to 55 in good health and CMV-seronegative. Source material: PBMCs. V gene TRBV5-1 combines with J gene TRBJ1-1; D is unresolved. CDR3 sequence: CASSLQEVNTEAFF. Here the CDR3 DNA reads TGCGCCAGCAGCTTGCAGGAAGTGAACACTGAAGCTTTCTTT. The complete variable domain, with remaining parts taken from reference TRBV5-1 and TRBJ1-1, reads KAGVTQTPRYLIKTRGQQVTLSCSPISGHRSVSWYQQTPGQGLQFLFEYFSETQRNKGNFPGRFSGRQFSNSRSEMNVSTLELGDSALYLCASSLQEVNTEAFFGQGTRLTVV.